Sequencing of this T cell receptor (beta chain) was carried out in a study of regulatory T cells in long-lasting Graves disease. Arm-PCR with iRepertoire HTBI primers amplified the CDR3 regions for these TCR beta libraries. Per the study methods: About 62 TRBV and around 15 TRBJ segments were identified across samples. Each CDR3 protein gets one entry after TCRdb re-called the multiplex PCR reads with MiXCR. TCRdb, rather than the study authors, made the V and J calls. This sample yields around 300,000 distinct CDR3 sequences, of which 20% to 25% are seen a single time; roughly three fifths belongs to the top ten. The sample holds many counts of this clonotype. V trimming: 2 bases; J trimming: 0 bases; junction bases outside the gene matches: 4. This CDR3 is built from 15 residues. Time point meaning: persistent/refractory GD, antithyroid drugs over 5 years with positive TRAb. The TCR library was made from RNA that had been extracted from PBMCs in TRIzol. By American Thyroid Association guidelines, Graves' disease was diagnosed in the cohort.

This chain joins TRBV12-3 or TRBV12-4 and TRBJ2-7; 7 nucleotides align to TRBD2. The starting material was peripheral blood mononuclear cells (PBMCs), obtained when the disease was refractory, from a patient treated with antithyroid drugs. This clonotype was sampled from a female donor with Graves disease. CDR3 residues: CASSLQRGSSYEQYF. As DNA, the CDR3 is TGTGCCAGCAGTTTACAGCGGGGTAGCTCCTACGAGCAGTACTTC.